The present entry profiles one T cell receptor (beta chain) with its context. The sample belongs to a study of OX40 agonist ivuxolimab in advanced cancers. The assay was immunoSEQ multiplex PCR, and TCRdb's table has in-frame clones only and misses some. This sample has tens of thousands of clones; 81% occur once, and the top ten carry almost 6.5%. Trimming shortened V by 0 bases and J by 4 bases, and 5 bases separated the two germline ends. Germline V gene data show CDR1 as MNHEY and CDR2 as SMNVEV (reference sequence). The CDR3 totals 13 residues. Sample: CD4+ or CD8+ T cells sorted from blood, taken in a trial of the OX40 agonist ivuxolimab. The sequence came from an adult with an advanced solid tumor such as melanoma, head and neck, liver or kidney cancer. This chain uses TRBV27 with TRBJ2-3; no reliable D call. CDR3 amino acids: CASSLSSADTQYF. Written as DNA, the CDR3 is TGTGCCAGCAGTTTATCCTCAGCAGATACGCAGTATTTT.